These T cell receptor beta chains were read from a single sample in a study of blood T cell repertoires in COVID-19. Here immunoSEQ multiplex PCR was the method, and the copy in TCRdb shows in-frame clones only, minus some. This sample has fewer than 250,000 clones, with about four fifths found just once. Input material: PBMCs or T cells enriched from blood (not recorded which). Receptors were obtained from a woman in her 30s who had been exposed to COVID-19. Each CDR3 is given with its conserved first and last residue. D genes are given only for firm matches. Clone size is shown for a subset of rows, as once, few, many or a class of expanded clone.

once,TRBV3-1/TRBV3-2,TRBJ2-3,TRBD2,TGTGCCAGCAGCGAGACGGGACTAGGCCCAGATACGCAGTATTTT,CASSETGLGPDTQYF
NA,TRBV10-3,TRBJ1-1,NA,TGTGCCATCAGTAGGACAGCCGAGTTGAACACTGAAGCTTTCTTT,CAISRTAELNTEAFF
once,TRBV2,TRBJ2-1,TRBD1,TGTGCCAGCAGAGGAGGAGGTCTGGACAGGTCTTCGGGCTCCTACAATGAGCAGTTCTTC,CASRGGGLDRSSGSYNEQFF
NA,TRBV5-1,TRBJ1-4,TRBD1,TGCGCCAGCAGCTTGGGCAGGGGGCTTACTAATGAAAAACTGTTTTTT,CASSLGRGLTNEKLFF
NA,TRBV5-1,TRBJ1-2,NA,TGCGCCAGCAGCTTGGCCCCGGCAATTCGGGAAGCTAACTATGGCTACACCTTC,CASSLAPAIREANYGYTF
NA,TRBV2,TRBJ2-1,TRBD2,TGTGCCAGCAGCGCCTTTAGCGGGGGGGGTTACAATGAGCAGTTCTTC,CASSAFSGGGYNEQFF
few,TRBV21-1,TRBJ2-7,NA,TGTGCCAGCAAGGAACCGGGACAGTTCAGCTACGAGCAGTACTTC,CASKEPGQFSYEQYF
NA,TRBV6-1,TRBJ1-2,NA,TGTGCCAGCAGTAACGCGGGGGACTATGGCTACACCTTC,CASSNAGDYGYTF
NA,TRBV7-2,TRBJ2-1,TRBD1,TGTGCCAGCAGCTTAGTTGGGACAGGGGCCAATGAGCAGTTCTTC,CASSLVGTGANEQFF
NA,TRBV12-5,TRBJ1-5,TRBD1,TGTGCTAGTGGTTTGGTACAGGGGGCGCCCGATCAGCCCCAGCATTTT,CASGLVQGAPDQPQHF